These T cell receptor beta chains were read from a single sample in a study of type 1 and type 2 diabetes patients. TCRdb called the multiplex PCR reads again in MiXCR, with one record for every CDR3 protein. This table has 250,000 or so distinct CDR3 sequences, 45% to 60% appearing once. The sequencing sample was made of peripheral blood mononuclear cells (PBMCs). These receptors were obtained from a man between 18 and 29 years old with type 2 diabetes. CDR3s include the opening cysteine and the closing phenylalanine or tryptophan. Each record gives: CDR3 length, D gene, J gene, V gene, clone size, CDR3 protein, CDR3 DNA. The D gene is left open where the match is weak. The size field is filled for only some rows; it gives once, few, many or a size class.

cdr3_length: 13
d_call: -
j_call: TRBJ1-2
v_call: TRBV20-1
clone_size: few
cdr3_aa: CSASEGGGYGYTF
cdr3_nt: TGCAGTGCTAGCGAGGGCGGCGGCTATGGCTACACCTTC

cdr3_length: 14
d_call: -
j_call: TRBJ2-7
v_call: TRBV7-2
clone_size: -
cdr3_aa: CASSLAQLYYEQYF
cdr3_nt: TGTGCCAGCAGCTTAGCTCAATTATACTACGAGCAGTACTTC

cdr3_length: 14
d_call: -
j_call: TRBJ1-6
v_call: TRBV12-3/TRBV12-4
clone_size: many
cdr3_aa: CASSLGGANSPLHF
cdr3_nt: TGTGCCAGCAGTTTAGGTGGGGCTAATTCACCCCTCCACTTT

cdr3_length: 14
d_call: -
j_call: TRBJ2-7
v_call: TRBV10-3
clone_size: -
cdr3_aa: CAISEARNGGEQYF
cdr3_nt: TGTGCCATCAGTGAAGCCCGGAACGGGGGAGAGCAGTACTTC

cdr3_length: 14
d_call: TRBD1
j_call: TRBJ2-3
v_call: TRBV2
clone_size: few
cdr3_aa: CASSGTGGKDTQYF
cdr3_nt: TGTGCCAGCAGTGGGACAGGGGGCAAGGATACGCAGTATTTT

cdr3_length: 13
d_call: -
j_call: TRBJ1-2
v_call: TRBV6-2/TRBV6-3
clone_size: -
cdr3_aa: CASSRTEWYGYTF
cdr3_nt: TGTGCCAGCAGTCGGACAGAATGGTATGGCTACACCTTC

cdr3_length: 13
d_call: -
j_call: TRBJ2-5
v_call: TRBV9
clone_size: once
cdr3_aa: CASSGDWQETQYF
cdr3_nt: TGTGCCAGCAGCGGGGACTGGCAAGAGACCCAGTACTTC

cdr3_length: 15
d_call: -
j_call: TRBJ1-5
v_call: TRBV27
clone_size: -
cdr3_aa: CASSLSRLGNQPQHF
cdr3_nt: TGTGCCAGCAGTTTATCGCGGTTGGGCAATCAGCCCCAGCATTTT

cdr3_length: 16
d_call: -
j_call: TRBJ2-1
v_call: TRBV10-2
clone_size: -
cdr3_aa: CASSKRDPPLVNEQFF
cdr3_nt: TGCGCCAGCAGTAAGAGGGACCCCCCGCTCGTCAATGAGCAGTTCTTC

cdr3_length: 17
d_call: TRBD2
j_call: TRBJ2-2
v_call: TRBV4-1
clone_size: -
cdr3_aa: CASSQDGGGANTGELFF
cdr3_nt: TGCGCCAGCAGCCAAGATGGCGGGGGAGCGAACACCGGGGAGCTGTTTTTT

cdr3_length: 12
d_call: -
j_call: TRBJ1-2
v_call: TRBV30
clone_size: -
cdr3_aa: CAWSEGGYGYTF
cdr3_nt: TGTGCCTGGAGCGAGGGGGGCTATGGCTACACCTTC

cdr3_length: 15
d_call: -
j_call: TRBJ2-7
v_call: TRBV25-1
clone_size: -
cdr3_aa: CASSPMGGGEYEQYF
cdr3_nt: TGTGCCAGCAGTCCCATGGGAGGGGGGGAATACGAGCAGTACTTC

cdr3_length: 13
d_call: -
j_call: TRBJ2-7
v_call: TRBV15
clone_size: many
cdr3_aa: CATSRGRQPEQYF
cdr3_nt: TGTGCCACCAGCAGAGGGAGGCAACCCGAGCAGTACTTC

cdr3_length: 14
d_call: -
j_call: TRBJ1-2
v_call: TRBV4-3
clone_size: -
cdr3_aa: CASSQDWGSYGYTF
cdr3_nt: TGCGCCAGCAGCCAAGATTGGGGTTCCTATGGCTACACCTTC

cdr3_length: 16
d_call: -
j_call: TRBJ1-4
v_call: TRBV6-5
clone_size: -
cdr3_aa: CASSSYGQSVNEKLFF
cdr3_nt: TGTGCCAGCAGTTCCTACGGACAGAGTGTTAATGAAAAACTGTTTTTT

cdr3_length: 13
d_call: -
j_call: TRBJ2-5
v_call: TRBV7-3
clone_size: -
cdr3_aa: CASSPEGGETQYF
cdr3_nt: TGTGCCAGCAGCCCAGAGGGTGGGGAGACCCAGTACTTC

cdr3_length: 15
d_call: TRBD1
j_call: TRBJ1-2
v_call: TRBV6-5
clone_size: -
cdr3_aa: CASQKGQGADYGYTF
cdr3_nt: TGTGCCAGCCAAAAGGGACAGGGGGCGGACTATGGCTACACCTTC

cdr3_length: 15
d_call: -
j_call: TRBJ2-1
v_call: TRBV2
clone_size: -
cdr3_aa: CASNDEPTTNNEQFF
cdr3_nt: TGTGCCAGCAATGACGAACCTACCACAAACAATGAGCAGTTCTTC

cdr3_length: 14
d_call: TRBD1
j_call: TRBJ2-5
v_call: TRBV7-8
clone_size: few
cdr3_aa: CASRIGGGQETQYF
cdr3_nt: TGTGCCAGCAGGATAGGGGGCGGACAAGAGACCCAGTACTTC

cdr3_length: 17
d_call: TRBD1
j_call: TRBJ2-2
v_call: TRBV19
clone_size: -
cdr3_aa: CASSILAGTAVTGELFF
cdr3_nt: TGTGCCAGTAGTATCCTCGCCGGGACAGCCGTCACCGGGGAGCTGTTTTTT

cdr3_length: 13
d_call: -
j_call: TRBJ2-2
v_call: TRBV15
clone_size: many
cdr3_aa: CATSTPSTGELFF
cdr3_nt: TGTGCCACCAGCACTCCGAGCACCGGGGAGCTGTTTTTT

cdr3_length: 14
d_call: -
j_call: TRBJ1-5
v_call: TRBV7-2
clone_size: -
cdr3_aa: CASSLDLINQPQHF
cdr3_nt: TGTGCCAGCAGCTTAGACCTGATTAATCAGCCCCAGCATTTT

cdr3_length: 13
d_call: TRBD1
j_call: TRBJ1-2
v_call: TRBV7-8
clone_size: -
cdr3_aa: CASSYDRERGYTF
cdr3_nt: TGTGCCAGCAGCTACGACAGGGAGCGGGGCTACACCTTC

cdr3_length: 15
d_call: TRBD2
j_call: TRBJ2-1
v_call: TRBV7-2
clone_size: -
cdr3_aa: CASSPLRAGSNEQFF
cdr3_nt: TGTGCCAGCAGCCCCCTCCGAGCGGGGTCTAATGAGCAGTTCTTC

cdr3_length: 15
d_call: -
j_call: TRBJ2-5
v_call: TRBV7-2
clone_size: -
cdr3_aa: CASSFTSTREETQYF
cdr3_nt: TGTGCCAGCAGCTTTACGTCCACCCGAGAAGAGACCCAGTACTTC

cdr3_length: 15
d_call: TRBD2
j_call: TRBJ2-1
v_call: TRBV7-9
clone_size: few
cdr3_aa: CASSHLAGDRDEQFF
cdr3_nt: TGTGCCAGCAGCCACCTAGCGGGAGATCGCGATGAGCAGTTCTTC

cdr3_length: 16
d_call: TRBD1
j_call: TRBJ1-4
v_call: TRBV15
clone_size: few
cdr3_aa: CATSRVQGQGNEKLFF
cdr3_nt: TGTGCCACCAGCAGAGTCCAGGGACAGGGAAATGAAAAACTGTTTTTT

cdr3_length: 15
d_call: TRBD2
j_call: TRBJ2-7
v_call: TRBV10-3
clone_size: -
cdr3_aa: CASSWGAGRFYEQYF
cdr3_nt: TGTGCCAGCAGTTGGGGAGCCGGGAGGTTCTACGAGCAGTACTTC

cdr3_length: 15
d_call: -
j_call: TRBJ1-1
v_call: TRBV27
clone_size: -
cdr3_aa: CASSFGQAMNTEAFF
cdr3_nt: TGTGCCAGCAGTTTTGGGCAGGCCATGAACACTGAAGCTTTCTTT

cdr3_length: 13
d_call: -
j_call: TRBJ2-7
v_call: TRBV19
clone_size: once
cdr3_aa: CASSILGYNEQYF
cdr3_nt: TGTGCCAGTAGTATACTCGGATACAATGAGCAGTACTTC

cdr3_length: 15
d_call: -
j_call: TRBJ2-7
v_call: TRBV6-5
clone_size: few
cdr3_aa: CASSERTGVIYEQYF
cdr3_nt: TGTGCCAGCAGTGAAAGAACGGGGGTGATATACGAGCAGTACTTC

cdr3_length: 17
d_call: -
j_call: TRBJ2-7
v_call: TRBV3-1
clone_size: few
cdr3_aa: CASSPDSRPHPSYEQYF
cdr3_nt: TGTGCCAGCAGCCCAGACTCCCGGCCCCATCCCTCCTACGAGCAGTACTTC

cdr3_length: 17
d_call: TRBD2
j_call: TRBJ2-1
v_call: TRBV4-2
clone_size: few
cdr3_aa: CASSQEGGTSGSDEQFF
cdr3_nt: TGTGCCAGCAGCCAAGAAGGAGGGACTAGCGGGAGTGATGAGCAGTTCTTC

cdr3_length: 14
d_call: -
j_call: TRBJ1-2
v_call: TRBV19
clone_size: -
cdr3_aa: CASSIALANYGYTF
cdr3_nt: TGTGCCAGTAGTATAGCCCTAGCTAACTATGGCTACACCTTC

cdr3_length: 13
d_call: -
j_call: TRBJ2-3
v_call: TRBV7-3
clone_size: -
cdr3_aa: CASLAESTDTQYF
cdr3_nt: TGTGCCAGTTTAGCGGAAAGCACAGATACGCAGTATTTT

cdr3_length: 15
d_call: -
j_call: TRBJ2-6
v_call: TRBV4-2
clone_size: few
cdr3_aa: CASREDRSGANVLTF
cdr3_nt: TGTGCCAGCAGGGAAGACAGATCTGGGGCCAACGTCCTGACTTTC

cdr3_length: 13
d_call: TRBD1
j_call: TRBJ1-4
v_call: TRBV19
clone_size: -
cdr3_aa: CASKDRGKGKLFF
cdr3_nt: TGTGCCAGTAAGGACAGGGGCAAGGGTAAACTGTTTTTT

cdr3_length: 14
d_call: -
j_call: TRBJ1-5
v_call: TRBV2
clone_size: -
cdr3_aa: CASGGRGRDQPQHF
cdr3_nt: TGTGCCAGCGGGGGGAGAGGGCGCGATCAGCCCCAGCATTTT

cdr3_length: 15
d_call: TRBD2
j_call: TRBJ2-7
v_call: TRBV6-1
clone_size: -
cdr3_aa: CASSGLAGEPYEQYF
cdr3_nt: TGTGCCAGCAGTGGACTAGCGGGGGAACCCTACGAGCAGTACTTC

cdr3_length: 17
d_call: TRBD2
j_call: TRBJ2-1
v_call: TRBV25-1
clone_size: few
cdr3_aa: CASSEVWGLGFGNEQFF
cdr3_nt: TGTGCCAGCAGTGAAGTATGGGGACTAGGGTTTGGCAATGAGCAGTTCTTC

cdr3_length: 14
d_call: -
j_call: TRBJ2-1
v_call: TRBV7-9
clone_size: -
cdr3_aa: CASSPDSLINEQLF
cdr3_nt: TGTGCCAGCAGCCCCGACAGTCTTATCAATGAGCAGCTCTTC

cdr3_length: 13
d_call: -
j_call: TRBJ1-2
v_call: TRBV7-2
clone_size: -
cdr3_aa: CASSDGALFGYTF
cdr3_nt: TGTGCCAGCAGCGACGGGGCCCTTTTTGGCTACACCTTC

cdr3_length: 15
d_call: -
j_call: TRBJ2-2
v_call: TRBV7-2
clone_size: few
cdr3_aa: CASSQSGTYTGELFF
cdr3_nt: TGTGCCAGCAGCCAATCCGGGACTTACACCGGGGAGCTGTTTTTT

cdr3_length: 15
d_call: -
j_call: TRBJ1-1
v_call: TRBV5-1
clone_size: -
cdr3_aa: CASSLWPGEGTEAFF
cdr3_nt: TGCGCCAGCAGCTTATGGCCAGGGGAAGGCACTGAAGCTTTCTTT

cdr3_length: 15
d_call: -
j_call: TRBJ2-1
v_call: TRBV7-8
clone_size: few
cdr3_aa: CASSLEQVRQLEQFF
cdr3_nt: TGTGCCAGCAGCTTAGAACAGGTGCGGCAGCTGGAGCAGTTCTTC

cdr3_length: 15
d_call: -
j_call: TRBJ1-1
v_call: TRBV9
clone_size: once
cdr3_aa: CASSGQKGLNTEAFF
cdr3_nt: TGTGCCAGCAGCGGGCAAAAGGGGCTGAACACTGAAGCTTTCTTT

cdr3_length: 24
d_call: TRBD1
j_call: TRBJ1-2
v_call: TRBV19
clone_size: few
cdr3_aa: CASSISPFSYSLLGQGVSYYGYTF
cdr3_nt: TGTGCCAGTAGTATAAGCCCATTCTCGTATTCTCTGTTGGGACAGGGGGTCTCCTACTATGGCTACACCTTC

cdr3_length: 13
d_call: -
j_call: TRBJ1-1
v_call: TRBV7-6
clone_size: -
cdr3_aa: CASSKQGHTEAFF
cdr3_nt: TGTGCCAGCAGCAAACAGGGTCACACTGAAGCTTTCTTT

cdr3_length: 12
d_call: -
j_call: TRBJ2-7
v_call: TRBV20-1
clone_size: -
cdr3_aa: CSFLARPYEQYF
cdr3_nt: TGCAGTTTCCTAGCGAGACCCTACGAGCAGTACTTC

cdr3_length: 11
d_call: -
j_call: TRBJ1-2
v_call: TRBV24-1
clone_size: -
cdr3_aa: CATSEGVGYTF
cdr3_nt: TGTGCCACCAGTGAGGGGGTGGGCTACACCTTC

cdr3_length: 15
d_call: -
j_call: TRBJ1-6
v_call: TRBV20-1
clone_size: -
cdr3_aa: CSATRLLRDNSPLHF
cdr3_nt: TGCAGTGCGACCCGACTACTCAGGGATAATTCACCCCTCCACTTT

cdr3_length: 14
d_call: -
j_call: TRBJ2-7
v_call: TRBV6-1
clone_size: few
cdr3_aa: CASSEGWESYEQYF
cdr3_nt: TGTGCCAGCAGTGAGGGATGGGAGAGCTACGAGCAGTACTTC

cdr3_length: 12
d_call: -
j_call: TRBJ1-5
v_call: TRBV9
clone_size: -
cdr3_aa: CASGSDHQPQHF
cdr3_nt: TGTGCCAGCGGCTCTGACCATCAGCCCCAGCATTTT

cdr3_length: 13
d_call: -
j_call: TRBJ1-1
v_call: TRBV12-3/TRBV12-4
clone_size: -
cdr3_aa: CASSPEGPTEAFF
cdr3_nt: TGTGCCAGCAGTCCGGAAGGGCCCACTGAAGCTTTCTTT

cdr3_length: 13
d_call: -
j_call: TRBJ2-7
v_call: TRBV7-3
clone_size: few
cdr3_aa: CASSLQVAYEQYF
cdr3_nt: TGTGCCAGCAGCTTACAGGTCGCCTACGAGCAGTACTTC

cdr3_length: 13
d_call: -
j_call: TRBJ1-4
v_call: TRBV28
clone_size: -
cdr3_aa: CASNFFNGEKLFF
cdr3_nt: TGTGCCAGCAATTTTTTTAATGGTGAAAAACTGTTTTTT

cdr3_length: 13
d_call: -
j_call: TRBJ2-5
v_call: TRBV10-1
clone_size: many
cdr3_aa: CASSGPNQETQYF
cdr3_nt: TGCGCCAGCTCCGGGCCCAACCAAGAGACCCAGTACTTC

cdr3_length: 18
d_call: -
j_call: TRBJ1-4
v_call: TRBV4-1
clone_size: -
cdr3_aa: CASSHPSRGDPTNEKLFF
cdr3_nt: TGCGCCAGCAGCCACCCATCAAGGGGGGATCCAACTAATGAAAAACTGTTTTTT

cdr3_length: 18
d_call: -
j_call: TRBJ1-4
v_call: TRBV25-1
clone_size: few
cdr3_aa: CASSEWGGQGATNEKLFF
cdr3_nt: TGTGCCAGCAGTGAATGGGGGGGCCAGGGAGCAACTAATGAAAAACTGTTTTTT